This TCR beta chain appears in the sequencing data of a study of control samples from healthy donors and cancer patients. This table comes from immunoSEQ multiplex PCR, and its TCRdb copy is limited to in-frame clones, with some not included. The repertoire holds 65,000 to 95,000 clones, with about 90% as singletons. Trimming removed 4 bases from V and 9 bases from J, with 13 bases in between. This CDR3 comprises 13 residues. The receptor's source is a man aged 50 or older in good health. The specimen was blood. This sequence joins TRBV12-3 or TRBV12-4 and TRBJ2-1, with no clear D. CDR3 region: CASSWTVLSEQFF. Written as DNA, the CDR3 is TGTGCCAGCAGTTGGACGGTATTATCTGAGCAGTTCTTC.